Presented here are 6 T cell receptor beta chains from one specimen sequenced in a study of T cells in Graves' hyperthyroidism and ophthalmopathy. From RNA transcripts, TCR beta CDR3 regions were amplified. HTBI primers drove first-round RT-PCR of the TCR CDR3. TCRdb ran MiXCR on the multiplex PCR reads and lists one entry per CDR3 protein. The sample has approximately 600,000 distinct CDR3 sequences; about 16% are singletons. The sequencing input was blood. Receptor source: a woman aged 25 to 39 with Graves' hyperthyroidism.

The table lists this clonotype with many counts. The V call is TRBV11-2, the J call TRBJ2-7; tentative D call: TRBD2 (5 bases). The CDR3 length is 15 residues. The germline V gene encodes CDR1 SGHAT and CDR2 FQNNGV. Trimming removed 3 bases at V and 3 bases at J, with 15 bases between. The CDR3 sequence: CASSLEAPSRYEQYF. In DNA, the CDR3 is TGTGCCAGCAGCTTGGAGGCTCCGAGCCGCTACGAGCAGTACTTC.

This clonotype was observed a handful of times. A much bigger clone sits one base away, suggesting this may be a read error. The chain uses TRBV28 and TRBJ2-5; D may correspond to TRBD1 or TRBD2 (5 bases each). Germline V CDR1 and CDR2: MDHEN, SYDVKM. Between the trimmed V and J ends, which lost 5 bases and 1 base, there was a span of 14 bases. The CDR3 covers 15 residues. CDR3 region: CASSNRRESQETQYF. In DNA form, the CDR3 reads TGTGCCAGCAGTAACCGCAGGGAGTCCCAAGAGACCCAGTACTTC.

This clonotype was seen more than once but under ten times. The chain joins TRBV6-1 to TRBJ1-2; no firm D call. V was clipped by 6 bases and J by 7 bases, with 21 bases between them. This CDR3 spans 15 amino acids. Germline CDR1 is MNHNS and CDR2 is SASEGT. The CDR3 is CASRLRTRQESGYTF. The CDR3, as DNA: TGTGCCAGCAGACTCAGGACTCGTCAGGAATCTGGCTACACCTTC.

This clonotype appeared a few times. This chain links TRBV7-2 with TRBJ1-2; the match to TRBD1 covers 8 bases. The V segment lost 4 bases and the J segment 10 bases; nucleotides outside the gene matches: 8. In germline, CDR1 is SGHTA, CDR2 FQGNSA. The CDR3 totals 13 residues. The CDR3 loop reads CASSSVSGGVYTF. CDR3 bases: TGTGCCAGCAGCTCGGTGTCAGGGGGCGTCTACACCTTC.

This clonotype was seen many times. The chain recombines TRBV6-1 with TRBJ1-1; D is ambiguous. V was shortened by 3 bases and J by 11 bases, with 13 bases between the two germline ends. This CDR3 contains 12 residues. From germline, CDR1 is MNHNS and CDR2 SASEGT. For the CDR3, the DNA is TGTGCCAGCAGTGAGCGGAGTACGTCGGCTTTCTTT. It yields the protein CASSERSTSAFF.

The chain employs TRBV6-2 or TRBV6-3 and TRBJ1-5; TRBD1 might be the D (5 bases). V dropped 1 base and J dropped 7 bases, with 11 bases sitting between them. The CDR3 totals 14 residues. Germline CDR1 MNHEY, CDR2 SVGEGT. The CDR3 loop is CASSYFQGLQPQHF. In nucleotides, the CDR3 is TGTGCCAGCAGTTACTTCCAGGGATTGCAGCCCCAGCATTTT.